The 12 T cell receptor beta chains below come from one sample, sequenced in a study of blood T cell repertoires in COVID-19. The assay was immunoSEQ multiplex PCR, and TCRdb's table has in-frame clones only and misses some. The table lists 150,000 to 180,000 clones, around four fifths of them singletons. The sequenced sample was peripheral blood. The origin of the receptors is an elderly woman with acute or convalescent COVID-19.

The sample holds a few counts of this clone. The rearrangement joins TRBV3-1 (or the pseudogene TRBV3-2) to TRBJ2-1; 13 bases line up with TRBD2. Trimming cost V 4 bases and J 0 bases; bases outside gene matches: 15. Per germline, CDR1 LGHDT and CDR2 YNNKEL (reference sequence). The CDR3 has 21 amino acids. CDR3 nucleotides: TGTGCCAGCAGCCCCATCCCCCTCACTAGCGGGAGGGCGAGCTCCTACAATGAGCAGTTCTTC. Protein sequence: CASSPIPLTSGRASSYNEQFF.

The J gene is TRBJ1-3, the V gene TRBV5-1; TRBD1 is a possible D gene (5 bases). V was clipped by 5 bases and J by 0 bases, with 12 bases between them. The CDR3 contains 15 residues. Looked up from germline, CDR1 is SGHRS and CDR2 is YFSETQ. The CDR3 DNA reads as TGCGCCAGCAGGCCTCAGGGTTCCTCTGGAAACACCATATATTTT. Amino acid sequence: CASRPQGSSGNTIYF.

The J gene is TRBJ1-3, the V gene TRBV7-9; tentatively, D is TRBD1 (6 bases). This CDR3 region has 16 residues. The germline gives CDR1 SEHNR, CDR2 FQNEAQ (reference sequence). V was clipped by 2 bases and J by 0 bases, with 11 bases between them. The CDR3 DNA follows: TGTGCCAGCAGCTTACGGGGGGCTTACTCTGGAAACACCATATATTTT. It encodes CASSLRGAYSGNTIYF.

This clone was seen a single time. DNA for the CDR3: TGTGCCAGCAGTGGTTTGGGGGGAACCGCCGGGGAGCTGTTTTTT. Protein sequence: CASSGLGGTAGELFF. The chain combines TRBV9 with TRBJ2-2, with a weak D call TRBD2 (6 bases). This CDR3 region has 15 residues. Trimming stripped 5 bases from V and 6 bases from J, with 17 bases between. Per the germline V gene, CDR1 is SGDLS and CDR2 is YYNGEE. The full variable domain, in which reference TRBV9 and TRBJ2-2 provide the parts outside the CDR3, is DSGVTQTPKHLITATGQRVTLRCSPRSGDLSVYWYQQSLDQGLQFLIQYYNGEERAKGNILERFSAQQFPDLHSELNLSSLELGDSALYFCASSGLGGTAGELFFGEGSRLTVL.

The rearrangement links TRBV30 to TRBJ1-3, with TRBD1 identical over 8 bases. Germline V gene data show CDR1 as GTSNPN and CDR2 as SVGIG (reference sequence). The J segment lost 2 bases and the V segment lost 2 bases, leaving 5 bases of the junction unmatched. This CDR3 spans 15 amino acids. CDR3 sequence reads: CAWSSAGGAGNTIYF. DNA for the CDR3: TGTGCCTGGAGTTCTGCAGGGGGCGCTGGAAACACCATATATTTT.

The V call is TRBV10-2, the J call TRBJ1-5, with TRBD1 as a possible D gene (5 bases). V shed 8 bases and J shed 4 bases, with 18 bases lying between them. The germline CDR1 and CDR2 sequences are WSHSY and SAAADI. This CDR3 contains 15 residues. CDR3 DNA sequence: TGCGCCAGCCGGGAGGGGACTTTAGCAAATCAGCCCCAGCATTTT. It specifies CASREGTLANQPQHF.

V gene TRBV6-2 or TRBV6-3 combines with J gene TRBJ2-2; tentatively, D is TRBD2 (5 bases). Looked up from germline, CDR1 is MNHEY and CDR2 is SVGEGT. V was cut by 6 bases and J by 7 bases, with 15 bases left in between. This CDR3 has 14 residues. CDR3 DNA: TGTGCCAGCAGCTTAGCGATGAGCGGCGGGGAGCTGTTTTTT. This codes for CASSLAMSGGELFF.

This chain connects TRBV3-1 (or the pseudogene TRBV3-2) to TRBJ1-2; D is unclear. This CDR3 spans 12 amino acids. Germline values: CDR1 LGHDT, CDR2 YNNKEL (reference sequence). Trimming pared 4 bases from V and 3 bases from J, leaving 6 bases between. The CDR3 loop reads CASSREDYGYTF. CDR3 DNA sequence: TGTGCCAGCAGCCGGGAGGACTATGGCTACACCTTC.

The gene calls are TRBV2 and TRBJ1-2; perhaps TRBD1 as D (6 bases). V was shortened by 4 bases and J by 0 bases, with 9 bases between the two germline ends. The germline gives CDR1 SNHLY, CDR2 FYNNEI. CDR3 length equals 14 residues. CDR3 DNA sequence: TGTGCCAGCAGTGGGACAGTTTCTAACTATGGCTACACCTTC. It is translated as CASSGTVSNYGYTF.

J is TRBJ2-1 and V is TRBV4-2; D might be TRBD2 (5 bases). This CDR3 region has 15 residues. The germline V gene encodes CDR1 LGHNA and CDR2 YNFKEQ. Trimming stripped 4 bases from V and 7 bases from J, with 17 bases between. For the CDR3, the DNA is TGTGCCAGCAGCCCCCTACCGTCCGGAGGTAATGAGCAGTTCTTC. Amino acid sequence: CASSPLPSGGNEQFF.

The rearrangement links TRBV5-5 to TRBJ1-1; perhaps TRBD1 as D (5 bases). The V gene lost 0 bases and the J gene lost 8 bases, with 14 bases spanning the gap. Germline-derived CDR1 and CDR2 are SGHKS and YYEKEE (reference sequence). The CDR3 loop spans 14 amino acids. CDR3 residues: CASSLEGWAGEAFF. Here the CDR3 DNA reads TGTGCCAGCAGCTTGGAAGGTTGGGCAGGGGAAGCTTTCTTT.

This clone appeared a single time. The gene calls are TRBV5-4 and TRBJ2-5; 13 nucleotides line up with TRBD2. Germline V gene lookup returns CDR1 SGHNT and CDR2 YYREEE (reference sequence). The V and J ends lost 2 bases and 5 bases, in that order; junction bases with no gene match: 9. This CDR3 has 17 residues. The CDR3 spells CASSFPLAGGLGETQYF. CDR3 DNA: TGTGCCAGCAGCTTCCCACTAGCGGGGGGGCTCGGGGAGACCCAGTACTTC.